Below, 26 T cell receptor beta chains from the same sample are listed, as sequenced in a study of T-cell memory formation after mild COVID-19. MiXCR, run by TCRdb on the 5' RACE reads, gives a single entry per CDR3 protein. The sample lists approximately 50,000 distinct CDR3 sequences; 12% were seen once. Sequences were obtained from PBMCs or a T cell subset sorted from them (not recorded which). These receptors originate from a man aged 18 to 35 who had mild COVID-19 (a few samples of this study predate the infection). Cell type and time point are not known.

This clonotype appeared many times. This chain connects TRBV6-5 to TRBJ2-7; the D is unclear. V was pared by 4 bases and J by 4 bases, with 23 bases between. CDR3 size: 17 residues. The germline V gene encodes CDR1 MNHEY and CDR2 SVGAGI. CDR3 protein: CASSFVKAGKNSYEQYV. In nucleotides, the CDR3 is TGTGCCAGCAGTTTTGTTAAGGCCGGTAAGAATTCTTACGAGCAGTACGTC.

In its sample, this clonotype was seen a few times. The J gene is TRBJ1-2, the V gene TRBV7-9; 12 bases are shared with TRBD1. Trimming at V came to 1 base and at J to 6 bases, leaving 6 bases not matched to a gene. There are 16 residues in the CDR3. In germline, CDR1 is SEHNR, CDR2 FQNEAQ (reference sequence). The CDR3 DNA sequence: TGTGCCAGCAGCTTAGGGACCGGGACAGGGGGCAATGGCTACACCTTC. Its translation: CASSLGTGTGGNGYTF.

The chain carries TRBV20-1 and TRBJ2-3; 12 bases fit TRBD2. Unmatched junction bases numbered 10, after V lost 6 bases and J lost 9 bases. The CDR3 sequence is 14 residues long. Per germline, CDR1 DFQATT and CDR2 SNEGSKA (reference sequence). The CDR3: CSALLAGGPVTQYF. The CDR3 DNA sequence: TGCAGTGCCCTACTAGCGGGGGGCCCCGTCACGCAGTATTTT.

The chain employs TRBV3-2 and TRBJ2-7; the table's D call, TRBD1, was not checked against the DNA. TRBV3-2 is reported as a pseudogene. This CDR3 spans 16 amino acids. In nucleotides, the CDR3 is TGTGCCAGCAGCCACCACACGGGACAGTTGTCCTACGAGCAGTACTTC. Residues: CASSHHTGQLSYEQYF.

This clonotype was counted a few times. V and J are TRBV4-3 and TRBJ1-3; no reliable D call. Germline CDR1 LGHNA, CDR2 YSLEER. V was cut by 0 bases and J by 0 bases, with 6 bases left in between. The CDR3 is 15 residues long. The CDR3 DNA sequence: TGCGCCAGCAGCCAAGATTCAGGCTCTGGAAACACCATATATTTT. Translated, it gives CASSQDSGSGNTIYF.

J is TRBJ2-7 and V is TRBV6-2 or TRBV6-3, with 12 positions matching TRBD2. CDR3 length: 15 amino acids. V gave up 6 bases and J gave up 2 bases; unmatched junction bases: 5. Germline V lookup: CDR1 MNHEY, CDR2 SVGEGT. The CDR3: CASRTTSGGTYEQYV. CDR3 coding DNA: TGTGCCAGCAGGACGACTAGCGGGGGAACCTACGAGCAGTACGTC.

The rearrangement links TRBV9 to TRBJ2-3; TRBD2 is a possible D gene (7 bases). This CDR3 spans 16 amino acids. V lost 6 bases, J lost 6 bases, and 23 bases lay in between. CDR1 SGDLS and CDR2 YYNGEE come from the germline V gene. The CDR3 spells CASTTGTGGGGDTQYF. The DNA of the CDR3 is TGTGCCAGCACCACCGGGACGGGGGGCGGGGGTGATACGCAGTATTTT.

This clonotype has a handful of counts. The chain has TRBV9 and TRBJ2-1, with D perhaps being TRBD1 or TRBD2 (6 bases each). V lost 0 bases and J lost 4, with 8 bases in between. CDR3 length: 14 amino acids. Germline lookup yields CDR1 SGDLS and CDR2 YYNGEE. The CDR3 DNA sequence: TGTGCCAGCAGCGTAGCGGGGGCTTACAATGAGCAGTTCTTC. Its protein product is CASSVAGAYNEQFF.

This clonotype has only a few counts. J is TRBJ2-7 and V is TRBV10-3; D may be TRBD1 or TRBD2 (5 bases each). The CDR3 extends over 15 amino acids. The germline V gene encodes CDR1 ENHRY and CDR2 SYGVKD. The V end lost 0 bases, the J end lost 5 bases, and 14 bases lay between the germline ends. The CDR3 spells CAISESLQRGDEQYF. As DNA, the CDR3 is TGTGCCATCAGTGAGTCGTTACAGAGGGGAGACGAGCAGTACTTC.

The chain couples TRBV7-3 to TRBJ2-3, with 9 bases aligning to TRBD2. Germline V CDR1 and CDR2: SGHTA, FQGTGA. Losses at the gene ends were 5 bases for V and 4 bases for J; bases not matched to a gene: 10. The CDR3 is 16 residues long. The CDR3 sequence: CASSPVASGASDTQYF. CDR3 DNA sequence: TGTGCCAGCAGCCCCGTGGCTAGCGGGGCATCAGATACGCAGTATTTT.

The chain couples TRBV18 to TRBJ1-5; TRBD1 is a possible D gene (6 bases). This CDR3 is 16 amino acids long. V dropped 3 bases and J dropped 0 bases, with 12 bases sitting between them. From germline, CDR1 is KGHSH and CDR2 LQKENI. Written as DNA, the CDR3 is TGTGCCAGCTCACCTTCCAGGGGATATAGCAATCAGCCCCAGCATTTT. It is translated as CASSPSRGYSNQPQHF.

This clonotype was seen many times. The chain joins TRBV7-2 to TRBJ2-5; 7 bases fit TRBD1. The CDR3 extends over 15 amino acids. V was clipped by 2 bases and J by 4 bases; unmatched bases: 7. The germline V gene has CDR1 SGHTA and CDR2 FQGNSA. The CDR3 spells CASSLSRPGGETQYF. In DNA, the CDR3 is TGTGCCAGCAGCTTAAGTCGGCCAGGGGGAGAGACCCAGTACTTC.

V usage is TRBV2 and J usage is TRBJ2-1; unclear D gene. Trimming shortened V by 7 bases and J by 5 bases, and 12 bases separated the two germline ends. The CDR3 contains 13 residues. The germline CDR1 and CDR2 sequences are SNHLY and FYNNEI. CDR3 protein: CASTTASDNEQFF. CDR3 DNA sequence: TGTGCCAGCACCACCGCCTCGGACAATGAGCAGTTCTTC.

The CDR3 region is CASSLAQQESYEQYF. The CDR3 DNA follows: TGTGCCAGCAGCTTAGCACAACAGGAGTCCTACGAGCAGTACTTC. This chain links TRBV7-6 with TRBJ2-7; a possible D gene is TRBD1 (5 bases). Germline CDR1 is SGHVS and CDR2 is FNYEAQ. The CDR3 spans 15 residues. Trimming removed 0 bases at V and 1 base at J, with 10 bases between.

This clonotype was recorded a few times. The V gene is TRBV5-4, the J gene TRBJ2-5; no definite D call. Trimming cost V 0 bases and J 0 bases, with 3 bases left between them. The germline V gene encodes CDR1 SGHNT and CDR2 YYREEE (reference sequence). The CDR3 length is 13 residues. CDR3 nucleotide sequence: TGTGCCAGCAGCTTGGAGGACCAAGAGACCCAGTACTTC. Translation: CASSLEDQETQYF.

This clonotype was seen many times. The rearrangement links TRBV5-5 to TRBJ2-5, with 11 bases matching TRBD1. Germline trimming cut 4 bases from V and 5 bases from J; bases unmatched to any gene: 7. Germline lookup yields CDR1 SGHKS and CDR2 YYEKEE (reference sequence). The CDR3 is made up of 15 amino acids. CDR3 sequence (DNA): TGTGCCAGCAGCCCCATGGACAGGGGGCCGGAGACCCAGTACTTC. Amino acid sequence: CASSPMDRGPETQYF.

This clonotype occurred many times. This rearrangement joins TRBV18 to TRBJ2-7; TRBD2 is a possible D gene (5 bases). The germline CDR1 and CDR2 sequences are KGHSH and LQKENI. The V end lost 3 bases, the J end lost 4 bases, and 13 bases lay between the germline ends. The CDR3 spans 14 residues. The CDR3 DNA reads as TGTGCCAGCTCACCGGCGGGCACCGCTTACGAGCAGTACTTC. It specifies CASSPAGTAYEQYF.

In this sample, this clonotype turned up many times. The rearrangement joins TRBV4-3 to TRBJ2-2; D call uncertain. The CDR3 length is 15 residues. The ends were cut back, 0 bases at V and 6 bases at J, with 11 bases in the middle. Germline loops: CDR1 LGHNA, CDR2 YSLEER. CDR3 region: CASSQDLEFSGELFF. As DNA, the CDR3 is TGCGCCAGCAGCCAAGATCTGGAGTTTTCCGGGGAGCTGTTTTTT.

This clonotype was picked up a small number of times. This rearrangement joins TRBV4-2 to TRBJ2-4; D assignment may be TRBD1 or TRBD2 (5 bases each). Trimming cost V 0 bases and J 1 base, with 13 bases left between them. The CDR3 sequence is 17 residues long. CDR1 is LGHNA and CDR2 is YNFKEQ in the germline V gene. CDR3 region: CASSQDLAGAAKNIQYF. The CDR3 DNA reads TGTGCCAGCAGCCAAGATCTGGCCGGGGCGGCCAAAAACATTCAGTACTTC.

This clonotype has a handful of counts. The chain carries TRBV10-3 and TRBJ2-3, with TRBD2 as a possible D gene (5 bases). This CDR3 region has 11 residues. The V end was cut by 10 bases, the J end by 2 bases, with 7 bases between. Germline V gene lookup returns CDR1 ENHRY and CDR2 SYGVKD. Here the CDR3 reads CASGSTDTQYF. DNA of the CDR3: TGTGCCAGCGGGTCCACAGATACGCAGTATTTT.

The chain couples TRBV20-1 to TRBJ2-2; D gene unclear. The CDR3 is made up of 14 amino acids. Trimming took off 6 bases at V and 2 bases at J, with 13 bases between the two ends. The germline V gene has CDR1 DFQATT and CDR2 SNEGSKA (reference sequence). CDR3 in amino acids: CSAIRDLNTGELFF. The CDR3 DNA follows: TGCAGTGCGATAAGGGATCTCAACACCGGGGAGCTGTTTTTT.

At least ten counts were recorded for this clonotype. The chain has TRBV7-2 and TRBJ2-1; 9 bases line up with TRBD2. The germline V gene encodes CDR1 SGHTA and CDR2 FQGNSA. The ends lost 4 bases at V and 7 bases at J; junction bases unmatched: 11. The CDR3 length is 16 residues. The CDR3 is CASSSPAGGRGNEQFF. The CDR3 nucleotides read TGTGCCAGCAGCTCCCCGGCGGGGGGGCGAGGGAATGAGCAGTTCTTC.

By share of the sample, this clonotype is large. This rearrangement joins TRBV20-1 to TRBJ2-7, with TRBD1 matching over 7 bases. Trimming removed 3 bases from V and 3 bases from J; junction bases left unmatched: 5. Per germline, CDR1 DFQATT and CDR2 SNEGSKA (reference sequence). CDR3 length: 13 amino acids. The CDR3 protein is CSARTGIRYEQYF. CDR3 sequence (DNA): TGCAGTGCTAGGACAGGGATCCGCTACGAGCAGTACTTC.

The chain employs TRBV5-1 and TRBJ2-1; D gene uncertain. The CDR3 covers 15 residues. CDR1 is SGHRS, CDR2 YFSETQ, per germline. Trimming removed 0 bases at V and 4 bases at J, with 11 bases between. The CDR3 DNA follows: TGCGCCAGCAGCTTGGGTGGGCCTATATACAATGAGCAGTTCTTC. This sequence encodes CASSLGGPIYNEQFF.

CDR3 amino acids: CASSTGTGGGYTF. DNA for the CDR3: TGTGCCAGCAGCACCGGGACAGGGGGCGGCTACACCTTC. The chain couples TRBV7-3 to TRBJ1-2; 12 bases fit TRBD1. Trimming took 5 bases from V and 8 from J; bases not matched to a gene: 3. This CDR3 comprises 13 residues. Germline V gives CDR1 SGHTA, CDR2 FQGTGA.

The genes are TRBV15 and TRBJ2-2; tentative D call: TRBD1 (7 bases). This CDR3 comprises 17 residues. Trimming stripped 5 bases from V and 3 bases from J, with 19 bases between. Germline V gives CDR1 LNHNV, CDR2 YYDKDF (reference sequence). The CDR3 is CATSAGLEGAYTGELFF. CDR3 sequence (DNA): TGTGCCACCAGCGCTGGTTTGGAGGGGGCCTACACCGGGGAGCTGTTTTTT.